These 13 T cell receptor beta chains were sequenced from one sample in a study of blood T cell repertoires in COVID-19. Profiled with immunoSEQ multiplex PCR; TCRdb holds only in-frame clones, not every one. The table lists around 25,000 clones, about 90% of them singletons. Sequencing was performed on peripheral blood. The origin of the receptors is a human donor in a cohort sampled during active COVID-19.

The V call is TRBV2, the J call TRBJ1-1, with TRBD1 matching over 9 bases. V dropped 5 bases and J dropped 8; count of bases not matched to a gene: 12. CDR3 size: 15 residues. Germline CDR1 and CDR2: SNHLY and FYNNEI. CDR3 amino acids: CASSLQGAVLQEAFF. CDR3 in DNA: TGTGCCAGCAGTTTACAGGGGGCGGTGTTACAGGAAGCTTTCTTT. The full variable domain, rest sourced from reference TRBV2 and TRBJ1-1, is EPEVTQTPSHQVTQMGQEVILRCVPISNHLYFYWYRQILGQKVEFLVSFYNNEISEKSEIFDDQFSVERPDGSNFTLKIRSTKLEDSAMYFCASSLQGAVLQEAFFGQGTRLTVV.

V usage is TRBV19 and J usage is TRBJ2-2; TRBD1 matches 7 bases. Germline CDR1 LNHDA, CDR2 SQIVND (reference sequence). CDR3 length: 14 amino acids. Unmatched junction bases numbered 7, after V lost 7 bases and J lost 5 bases. The chain's CDR3 is CASKEQGMTGELFF. CDR3 in DNA: TGTGCCAGTAAGGAACAGGGGATGACCGGGGAGCTGTTTTTT. The complete variable domain, with remaining parts taken from reference TRBV19 and TRBJ2-2, reads DGGITQSPKYLFRKEGQNVTLSCEQNLNHDAMYWYRQDPGQGLRLIYYSQIVNDFQKGDIAEGYSVSREKKESFPLTVTSAQKNPTAFYLCASKEQGMTGELFFGEGSRLTVL.

The gene calls are TRBV18 and TRBJ2-1; 8 positions agree with TRBD1. CDR3 length: 15 residues. From germline, CDR1 is KGHSH and CDR2 LQKENI. J lost 6 bases, V lost 1 base, and 5 bases had no gene match. The CDR3: CASSPRTGSGNEQFF. CDR3 coding DNA: TGTGCCAGCTCACCACGGACAGGGTCGGGCAATGAGCAGTTCTTC. The full variable domain, rest sourced from reference TRBV18 and TRBJ2-1, is NAGVMQNPRHLVRRRGQEARLRCSPMKGHSHVYWYRQLPEEGLKFMVYLQKENIIDESGMPKERFSAEFPKEGPSILRIQQVVRGDSAAYFCASSPRTGSGNEQFFGPGTRLTVL.

The genes are TRBV27 and TRBJ2-4; a weak D match, TRBD2 (5 bases). In germline, CDR1 is MNHEY, CDR2 SMNVEV (reference sequence). This CDR3 is built from 14 residues. The CDR3 region is CAQQCPLDENIQYF. The CDR3, as DNA: TGTGCGCAGCAGTGTCCACTAGACGAAAACATTCAGTACTTC.

DNA of the CDR3: TGTGCCAGCAGCCGAGCCGGGACTAGCGGCTATACGCAGTATTTT. Translation gives CASSRAGTSGYTQYF. The chain links TRBV3-1 (or the pseudogene TRBV3-2) to TRBJ2-3; 11 bases are shared with TRBD2. The J segment lost 7 bases and the V segment lost 4 bases, leaving 7 bases of the junction unmatched. The germline V gene has CDR1 LGHDT and CDR2 YNNKEL (reference sequence). The CDR3 is made up of 15 amino acids.

The chain carries TRBV28 and TRBJ1-1, with unresolved D. Germline V gene data show CDR1 as MDHEN and CDR2 as SYDVKM. The V and J ends lost 6 bases and 6 bases respectively, with 8 bases between them. This CDR3 comprises 11 residues. CDR3 amino acids: CASSRGAEAFF. The CDR3 nucleotides are TGTGCCAGCAGCCGGGGAGCTGAAGCTTTCTTT.

V is TRBV5-6 and J is TRBJ2-7; D ambiguous. V lost 4 bases, J lost 7 bases, and 15 bases lay in between. This CDR3 has 13 residues. In germline, CDR1 is SGHDT, CDR2 YYEEEE. The CDR3 DNA sequence: TGTGCCAGCAGCCTGAGGTCCGCTATAGAGCAGTACTTC. It specifies CASSLRSAIEQYF.

This clone was seen a few times. The gene calls are TRBV3-1 (or the pseudogene TRBV3-2) and TRBJ1-1; TRBD1 might be the D (6 bases). V lost 4 bases and J lost 1, with 7 bases in between. CDR3 length: 13 amino acids. From germline, CDR1 is LGHDT and CDR2 YNNKEL (reference sequence). CDR3 amino acids: CASSRGGNTEAFF. DNA for the CDR3: TGTGCCAGCAGCCGAGGGGGGAACACTGAAGCTTTCTTT.

This clone was detected only once. The rearrangement uses TRBV28 and TRBJ2-7; perhaps TRBD2 as D (6 bases). Germline-derived CDR1 and CDR2 are MDHEN and SYDVKM. This CDR3 is built from 14 residues. V was clipped by 4 bases and J by 0 bases, with 10 bases between them. The CDR3 DNA follows: TGTGCCAGCAGTTCCGTAGCGGACTCCTACGAGCAGTACTTC. Translated: CASSSVADSYEQYF.

This chain joins TRBV7-9 and TRBJ2-2; maybe TRBD1 (5 bases). From germline, CDR1 is SEHNR and CDR2 FQNEAQ (reference sequence). The V and J ends lost 0 bases and 5 bases respectively, with 10 bases between them. This CDR3 has 15 amino acids. The DNA for the CDR3 is TGTGCCAGCAGCTTAGCAAGGGGAAGTACCGGGGAGCTGTTTTTT. Translating it yields CASSLARGSTGELFF. Filled out from reference TRBV7-9 and TRBJ2-2, the complete variable domain reads DTGVSQNPRHKITKRGQNVTFRCDPISEHNRLYWYRQTLGQGPEFLTYFQNEAQLEKSRLLSDRFSAERPKGSFSTLEIQRTEQGDSAMYLCASSLARGSTGELFFGEGSRLTVL.

The chain couples TRBV2 to TRBJ1-1; TRBD1 agrees at 7 bases. With 6 bases clipped from V and 1 base from J, the junction kept 2 bases outside the gene matches. CDR3 size: 13 residues. Per the germline V gene, CDR1 is SNHLY and CDR2 is FYNNEI. The CDR3 nucleotides are TGTGCCAGCAGGGGGGACAGGAACACTGAAGCTTTCTTT. Translating it yields CASRGDRNTEAFF.

The count of this clone is one. The rearrangement joins TRBV7-9 to TRBJ1-3; 8 nucleotides agree with TRBD1. CDR1 SEHNR and CDR2 FQNEAQ come from the germline V gene (reference sequence). V dropped 5 bases and J dropped 0; count of bases not matched to a gene: 6. The CDR3 length is 16 residues. The CDR3 is CASSTQGARSGNTIYF. The CDR3 region has the DNA TGTGCCAGCAGCACGCAGGGGGCGCGCTCTGGAAACACCATATATTTT.

The rearrangement links TRBV2 to TRBJ2-5, with a weak D call TRBD1 (5 bases). Germline V gene sequence: CDR1 SNHLY, CDR2 FYNNEI. Deletions cut 6 bases from V and 1 base from J, with 9 bases between. This CDR3 is 13 amino acids long. The CDR3 coding sequence is TGTGCCAGCAGCCAGGACACCCAAGAGACCCAGTACTTC. Its protein is CASSQDTQETQYF.